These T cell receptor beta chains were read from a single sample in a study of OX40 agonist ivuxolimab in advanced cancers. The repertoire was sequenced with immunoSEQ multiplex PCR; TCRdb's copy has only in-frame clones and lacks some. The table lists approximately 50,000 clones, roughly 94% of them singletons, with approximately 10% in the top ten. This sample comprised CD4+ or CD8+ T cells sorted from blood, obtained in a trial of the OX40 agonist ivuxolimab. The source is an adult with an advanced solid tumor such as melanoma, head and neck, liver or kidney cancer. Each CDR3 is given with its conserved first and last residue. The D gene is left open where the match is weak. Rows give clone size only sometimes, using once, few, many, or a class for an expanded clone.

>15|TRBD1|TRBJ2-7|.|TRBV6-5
CASSYGGQGAGEQYF
TGTGCCAGCAGTTACGGGGGACAGGGGGCGGGAGAGCAGTACTTC
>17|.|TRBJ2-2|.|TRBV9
CASSVNRDKPNTGELFF
TGTGCCAGCAGCGTGAACCGGGACAAGCCGAACACCGGGGAGCTGTTTTTT
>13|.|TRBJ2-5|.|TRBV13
CASSSVIGETQYF
TGTGCCAGCAGCTCCGTGATTGGGGAGACCCAGTACTTC
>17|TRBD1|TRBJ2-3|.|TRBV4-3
CASSQDPYRGYQDTQYF
TGCGCCAGCAGCCAAGATCCCTACAGGGGGTATCAAGATACGCAGTATTTT
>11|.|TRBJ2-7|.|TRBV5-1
CASSLGYEQYF
TGCGCCAGCAGCTTGGGTTACGAGCAGTACTTC
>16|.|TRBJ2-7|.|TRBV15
CATSRDPAVSSYEQYF
TGTGCCACCAGCAGAGACCCCGCAGTCAGCTCCTACGAGCAGTACTTC
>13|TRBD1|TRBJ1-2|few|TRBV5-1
CASSSDRVNGYTF
TGCGCCAGCAGCTCAGACAGGGTTAATGGCTACACCTTC
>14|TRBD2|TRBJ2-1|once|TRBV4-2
CASTPGGGGFEQFF
TGTGCCAGCACTCCCGGGGGGGGAGGGTTTGAGCAGTTCTTC
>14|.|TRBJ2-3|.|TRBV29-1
CSVVRDGLTDTQYF
TGCAGCGTTGTTAGGGACGGCCTCACAGATACGCAGTATTTT
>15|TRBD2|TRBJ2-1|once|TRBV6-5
CASSYAGAPRNEQFF
TGTGCCAGCAGTTACGCGGGAGCCCCACGAAATGAGCAGTTCTTC
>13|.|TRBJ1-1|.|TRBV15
CATSKGRGTEAFF
TGTGCCACCAGCAAAGGACGGGGCACTGAAGCTTTCTTT